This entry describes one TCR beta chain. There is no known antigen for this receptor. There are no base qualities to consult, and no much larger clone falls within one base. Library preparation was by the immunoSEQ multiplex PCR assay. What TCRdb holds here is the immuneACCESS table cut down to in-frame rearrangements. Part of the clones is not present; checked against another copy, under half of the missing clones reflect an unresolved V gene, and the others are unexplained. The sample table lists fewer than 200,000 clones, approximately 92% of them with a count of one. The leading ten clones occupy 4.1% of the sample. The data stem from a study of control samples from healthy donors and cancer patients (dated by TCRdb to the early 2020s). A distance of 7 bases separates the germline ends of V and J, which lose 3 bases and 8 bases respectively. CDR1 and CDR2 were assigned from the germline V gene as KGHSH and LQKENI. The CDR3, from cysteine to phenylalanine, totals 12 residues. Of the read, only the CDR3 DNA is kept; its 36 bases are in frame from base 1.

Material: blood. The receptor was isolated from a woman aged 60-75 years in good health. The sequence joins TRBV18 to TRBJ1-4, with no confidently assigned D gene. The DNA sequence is TGTGCCAGCTCACCTATGAAGGAAAAACTGTTTTTT. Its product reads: CASSPMKEKLFF.